This T cell receptor (beta chain) originates from a study of cytomegalovirus exposure and HLA in healthy donors. Study observations and caveats: The classifier, whose performance was assessed in both the original and validation cohorts, reportedly diagnosed cytomegalovirus status with high specificity and sensitivity.

As concerns this clone: The antigen remains unidentified.

V was clipped by 0 bases and J by 4 bases; unmatched bases: 4. CDR1 and CDR2 (germline): SGDLS, YYNGEE. This CDR3 comprises 14 residues. Profiled with immunoSEQ multiplex PCR; TCRdb holds only in-frame clones, not every one. This table holds about 240,000 clones, approximately 86% found once. Sequenced material: PBMCs. V and J are TRBV9 and TRBJ2-7, with 7 bases lining up with TRBD2. This sequence originates from a woman in her twenties or thirties in good health and CMV-seropositive. DNA of the CDR3: TGTGCCAGCAGCGTAGACGGCGGGAGTTACGAGCAGTACTTC. It encodes CASSVDGGSYEQYF.